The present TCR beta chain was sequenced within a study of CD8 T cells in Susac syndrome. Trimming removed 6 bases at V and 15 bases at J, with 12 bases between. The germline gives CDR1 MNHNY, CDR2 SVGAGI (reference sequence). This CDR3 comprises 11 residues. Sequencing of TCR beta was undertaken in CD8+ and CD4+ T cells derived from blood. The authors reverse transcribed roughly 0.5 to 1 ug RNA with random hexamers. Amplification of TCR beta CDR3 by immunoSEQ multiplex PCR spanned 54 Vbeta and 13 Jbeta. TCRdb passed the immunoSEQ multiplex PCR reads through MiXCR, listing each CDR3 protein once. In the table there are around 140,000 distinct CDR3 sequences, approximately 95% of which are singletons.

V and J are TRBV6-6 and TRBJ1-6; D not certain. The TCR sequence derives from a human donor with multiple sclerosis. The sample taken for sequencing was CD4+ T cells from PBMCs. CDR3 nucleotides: TGTGCCAGCAGGATCCAAGATAGCCTCCACTTT. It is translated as CASRIQDSLHF.